This T cell receptor beta chain was recorded in a study of blood T cell repertoires in COVID-19. On the study more broadly: The United States, Italy and Spain were the sources of the acute and convalescent COVID-19 samples.

Data came from immunoSEQ multiplex PCR; TCRdb stores just in-frame clones and leaves some out. The table includes more than 200,000 clones, 88% detected once. The sequencing sample was made of peripheral blood. The TCR comes from a woman in her 30s with COVID-19, enrolled during active disease.

CDR3 bases: TGTGCCAGCAGCGTAGTAGACAGGGCTACCTCTGGAAACACCATATATTTT. It is translated as CASSVVDRATSGNTIYF. The chain couples TRBV9 to TRBJ1-3, with 7 bases identical to TRBD1. With 0 bases clipped from V and 0 bases from J, the junction kept 6 bases outside the gene matches. CDR1 SGDLS and CDR2 YYNGEE come from the germline V gene. The CDR3 is made up of 17 amino acids.